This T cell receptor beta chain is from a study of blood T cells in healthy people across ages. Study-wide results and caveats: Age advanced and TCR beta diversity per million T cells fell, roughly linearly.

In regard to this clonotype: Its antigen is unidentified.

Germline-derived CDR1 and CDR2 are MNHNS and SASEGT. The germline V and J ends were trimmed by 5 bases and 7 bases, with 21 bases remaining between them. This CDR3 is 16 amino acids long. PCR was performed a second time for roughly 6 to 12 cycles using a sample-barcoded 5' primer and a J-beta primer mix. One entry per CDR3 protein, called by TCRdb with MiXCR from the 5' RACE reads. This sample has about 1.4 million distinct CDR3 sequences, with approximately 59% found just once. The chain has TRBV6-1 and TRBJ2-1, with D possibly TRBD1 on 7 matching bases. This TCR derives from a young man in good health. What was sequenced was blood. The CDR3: CASSKAGQSLWNEQFF. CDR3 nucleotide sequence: TGTGCCAGCAGTAAGGCGGGACAGTCCCTTTGGAATGAGCAGTTCTTC.